Detailed here is one T cell receptor beta chain. The target antigen is unknown. TCR alpha and TCR beta cDNA libraries with sample barcodes and UMIs came from 5'RACE using constant-segment primers. TCRdb re-derived calls from the 5' RACE reads in MiXCR, one entry per CDR3 protein. The table records about 290,000 distinct CDR3 sequences, 15% of them present only once. These data come from a study of T-cell memory formation after mild COVID-19. Germline V gene data show CDR1 as MDHEN and CDR2 as SYDVKM. With 10 bases removed from V and 1 base from J, the gap between germline ends came to 10 bases. This CDR3 has 12 residues. Study-level findings and limits: Mainly in CM and EM were contracting CD4+ clones; CD8+ were in EMRA.

Sequenced: PBMCs or a T cell subset sorted from them (not recorded which). V is TRBV28 and J is TRBJ1-1; no definite D call. This sequence was found in a man younger than 35 who had mild COVID-19 (a few samples of this study predate the infection). Cell type and time point are not known. The CDR3 nucleotides read TGTGCCACCTCGTGGGGGAACACTGAAGCTTTCTTT. This codes for CATSWGNTEAFF.